This T cell receptor beta chain was obtained from a study of OX40 agonist ivuxolimab in advanced cancers. Study-wide context: At doses from 0.01 to 10 mg/kg, patients were given intravenous ivuxolimab every 2 weeks. Whole-study findings and limits: Certain nonresponders additionally had low normalized T-cell clonal expansion. Expanded peripheral T cell antigen specificity was not determined.

Samples of blood were obtained at baseline, on cycle 4 day 1, and on cycle 7 day 1. With regard to this clone: Its matching antigen is unknown.

Profiled with immunoSEQ multiplex PCR; TCRdb holds only in-frame clones, not every one. The repertoire holds more than 45,000 clones, with approximately 87% as singletons. Deletions cut 2 bases from V and 7 bases from J, with 17 bases between. This CDR3 has 15 amino acids. In germline, CDR1 is GTSNPN, CDR2 SVGIG (reference sequence). This sequence originates from an adult with an advanced solid tumor such as melanoma, head and neck, liver or kidney cancer. V and J are TRBV30 and TRBJ2-2; D is possibly TRBD1 (5 bases). The source material was CD4+ or CD8+ T cells sorted from blood, sampled in a trial of the OX40 agonist ivuxolimab. CDR3: CAWSKRQGGIGELFF. The CDR3 DNA is TGTGCCTGGAGTAAACGCCAGGGTGGCATCGGGGAGCTGTTTTTT.